Listed below are T cell receptor beta chains from one sample, sequenced in a study of beta chain bispecific antibodies for T cell cancers. From the 5' RACE reads, TCRdb called clonotypes with MiXCR, one entry per CDR3 protein. Of 15,000 or so distinct CDR3 sequences in the sample, 2% to 2.5% were seen once. For these TCRs, the target antigens are not known. The sample was healthy donor T cells cultured with leukemia cells. The source is a human donor in good health. Some clones in this sample may be carry-over from other donors' samples. Both conserved end residues are part of each CDR3. D genes are given only for firm matches. Clone size appears in some rows only: once, few, many, or a class for an expanded clone.

j_call	d_call	v_call	clone_size	cdr3_aa	cdr3_nt
TRBJ2-1	TRBD2	TRBV6-1	many	CASSSTSGGLFSYDNEQFF	TGTGCCAGCAGCTCGACTAGCGGGGGACTATTCTCCTACGACAATGAGCAGTTCTTC
TRBJ2-7	.	TRBV10-2	many	CASSATGGGEQYF	TGCGCCAGCAGTGCCACGGGGGGCGGCGAGCAGTACTTC
TRBJ1-5	.	TRBV6-4	.	CASSAPGRVLNQPQHF	TGTGCCAGCAGTGCCCCGGGCAGGGTTTTAAATCAGCCCCAGCATTTT
TRBJ2-2	.	TRBV12-3/TRBV12-4	many	CASTPGQNTGELFF	TGTGCCAGCACTCCGGGACAGAACACCGGGGAGCTGTTTTTT
TRBJ1-1	.	TRBV10-3	many	CAISEDSTEAFF	TGTGCCATCAGTGAGGACAGCACTGAAGCTTTCTTT
TRBJ1-1	.	TRBV2	medium-sized	CASSPAPLRATEAFF	TGTGCCAGCAGTCCAGCTCCCCTGAGGGCCACTGAAGCTTTCTTT
TRBJ2-3	.	TRBV10-3	many	CAIKAGMGGDTDTQYF	TGTGCCATCAAGGCCGGGATGGGCGGGGACACAGATACGCAGTATTTT
TRBJ2-5	.	TRBV5-4	few	CASSLSELETQYF	TGTGCCAGCAGCTTGTCCGAGTTAGAGACCCAGTACTTC
TRBJ1-5	.	TRBV7-9	many	CASSLGGGNQPQHF	TGTGCCAGCAGCTTAGGTGGTGGCAATCAGCCCCAGCATTTT
TRBJ2-7	.	TRBV27	many	CASSLSRTGGTEQYF	TGTGCCAGCAGTTTATCGCGGACAGGCGGGACCGAGCAGTACTTC
TRBJ2-5	TRBD2	TRBV6-1	many	CASTELRGEQETQYF	TGTGCCAGCACTGAGCTGCGGGGGGAACAAGAGACCCAGTACTTC
TRBJ1-1	.	TRBV7-3	medium-sized	CASTNKGWAEAFF	TGTGCCAGCACTAATAAGGGATGGGCTGAAGCTTTCTTT
TRBJ2-5	.	TRBV10-3	many	CAISYRAPDTQETQYF	TGTGCCATCAGCTACCGGGCCCCAGATACTCAAGAGACCCAGTACTTC
TRBJ2-3	.	TRBV5-1	many	CASTSVGVGAQYF	TGCGCCAGCACCTCGGTGGGGGTTGGTGCGCAGTATTTT
TRBJ2-3	.	TRBV10-3	many	CAISRDHQDTQYF	TGTGCCATCAGTAGGGACCATCAAGATACGCAGTATTTT
TRBJ1-1	.	TRBV5-1	medium-sized	CASSGGTMNTEAFF	TGCGCCAGCAGCGGGGGGACCATGAACACTGAAGCTTTCTTT
TRBJ1-2	.	TRBV9	many	CASSPPVDYGYTF	TGTGCCAGCAGTCCCCCCGTTGACTATGGCTACACCTTC
TRBJ2-2	TRBD1	TRBV19	few	CASSIKGAGGELFF	TGTGCCAGTAGTATCAAGGGGGCTGGCGGGGAGCTGTTTTTT
TRBJ1-3	.	TRBV27	many	CASSLLDPGVGGNTIYF	TGTGCCAGCAGTTTGCTGGACCCAGGGGTTGGCGGAAACACCATATATTTT
TRBJ2-7	.	TRBV13	many	CASSLQGFGYEQYF	TGTGCCAGCAGCCTACAGGGTTTCGGCTACGAGCAGTACTTC
TRBJ2-1	TRBD2	TRBV27	many	CASSLATGLAEQFF	TGTGCCAGCAGCCTCGCCACGGGACTAGCGGAGCAGTTCTTC
TRBJ1-1	.	TRBV7-9	many	CASSLDIGGDSRKAFF	TGTGCCAGCAGCTTAGATATCGGGGGGGACTCAAGAAAGGCTTTCTTT
TRBJ2-7	TRBD2	TRBV7-2	many	CASSPTGTSGDEQYF	TGTGCCAGCAGCCCTACCGGGACTAGCGGGGACGAGCAGTACTTC
TRBJ1-4	.	TRBV19	many	CASSPQRNEKLFF	TGTGCCAGTAGTCCGCAACGTAATGAAAAACTGTTTTTT
TRBJ1-2	.	TRBV20-1	medium-sized	CSARDSWGYGYTF	TGCAGTGCTAGAGATTCCTGGGGATATGGCTACACCTTC
TRBJ1-1	.	TRBV4-1	many	CASSFDSSETVLNTEAFF	TGCGCCAGCAGCTTTGACAGCTCTGAAACTGTCCTGAACACTGAAGCTTTCTTT
TRBJ1-2	.	TRBV30	few	CAWSVPSNGGGYTF	TGTGCCTGGAGTGTACCATCAAACGGGGGAGGCTACACCTTC
TRBJ2-1	TRBD1	TRBV27	medium-sized	CASNIRTGSNNEQFF	TGTGCCAGCAACATCAGGACAGGGTCTAACAATGAGCAGTTCTTC
TRBJ2-3	TRBD2	TRBV6-6	many	CASSYGPGLASDTQYF	TGTGCCAGCAGTTACGGTCCGGGACTAGCGTCAGATACGCAGTATTTT
TRBJ1-6	TRBD1	TRBV20-1	many	CSADTGQGNSPLHF	TGCAGTGCTGATACGGGACAGGGCAATTCACCCCTCCACTTT
TRBJ1-6	.	TRBV5-1	many	CASSPDVGGDSPLHF	TGCGCCAGCAGCCCCGACGTTGGGGGCGATTCACCCCTCCACTTT
TRBJ2-4	TRBD1	TRBV30	.	CACNFETGYTNIQYF	TGTGCCTGCAACTTCGAGACAGGGTATACGAACATTCAGTACTTC
TRBJ2-1	.	TRBV7-8	many	CASSLAGRNEQFF	TGTGCCAGCAGCTTAGCGGGGAGGAATGAGCAGTTCTTC
TRBJ2-5	TRBD1	TRBV2	medium-sized	CASSEAWDREQETQYF	TGTGCCAGCAGTGAAGCGTGGGACAGGGAACAAGAGACCCAGTACTTC
TRBJ2-3	TRBD2	TRBV11-2	many	CASSSIGGSTDTQYF	TGTGCCAGCAGCTCTATCGGGGGGAGCACAGATACGCAGTATTTT
TRBJ1-4	.	TRBV11-2	few	CASSLGSEYTSGKLFF	TGTGCCAGCAGCCTAGGTTCGGAATACACCTCTGGAAAACTGTTTTTT
TRBJ2-7	.	TRBV5-8	.	CASSLGTGYEQYF	TGTGCCAGCAGCCTCGGAACGGGCTACGAGCAGTACTTC
TRBJ2-5	TRBD1	TRBV5-1	medium-sized	CASSLGDRETQYF	TGCGCCAGCAGCTTAGGGGACAGGGAGACCCAGTACTTC
TRBJ1-1	.	TRBV5-5	few	CASSLGWGLNTEAFF	TGTGCCAGCAGCTTGGGTTGGGGGCTGAACACTGAAGCTTTCTTT
TRBJ2-7	.	TRBV5-1	many	CASSSRPVVRHEQYF	TGCGCCAGCAGCTCAAGACCCGTCGTCCGTCACGAGCAGTACTTC
TRBJ2-7	.	TRBV5-1	many	CASSPASNGNYEQYF	TGCGCCAGCAGCCCGGCCAGTAACGGGAACTACGAGCAGTACTTC
TRBJ2-7	.	TRBV20-1	many	CSASLTYEQYF	TGCAGTGCTAGCCTTACCTACGAGCAGTACTTC
TRBJ2-7	TRBD2	TRBV20-1	many	CSAKLAGSSYEQYF	TGCAGTGCTAAATTAGCGGGGTCGTCTTACGAGCAGTACTTC
TRBJ1-6	.	TRBV4-2	.	CASSQALGGQGLPLHF	TGTGCCAGCAGCCAAGCTCTAGGTGGGCAGGGTTTACCCCTCCACTTT
TRBJ1-2	.	TRBV15	many	CATSSHQEGHQNPYGYTF	TGTGCCACCAGCAGCCATCAGGAGGGACACCAGAATCCCTATGGCTACACCTTC
TRBJ2-1	.	TRBV12-3/TRBV12-4	many	CASSHTSPTDEQFF	TGTGCCAGCAGTCATACTTCCCCGACAGACGAGCAGTTCTTC
TRBJ2-5	TRBD2	TRBV5-4	many	CASSKGRTSGGEQETQYF	TGTGCCAGCAGCAAGGGCAGGACTAGCGGGGGAGAACAAGAGACCCAGTACTTC
TRBJ2-7	.	TRBV27	many	CASRWGTAYEQYF	TGTGCCAGCAGATGGGGGACTGCCTACGAGCAGTACTTC
TRBJ2-3	.	TRBV3-1	many	CASSQGGPPTDTQYF	TGTGCCAGCAGCCAAGGTGGGCCCCCAACGGATACGCAGTATTTT
TRBJ2-5	TRBD1	TRBV7-6	many	CASSFSPLLDRVVETQYF	TGTGCCAGCAGCTTCAGCCCCCTCCTGGACAGGGTCGTTGAGACCCAGTACTTC
TRBJ1-1	.	TRBV5-1	medium-sized	CASSLAWVNTEAFF	TGCGCCAGCAGCTTGGCTTGGGTGAACACTGAAGCTTTCTTT
TRBJ2-1	.	TRBV20-1	medium-sized	CSASRDFSYNEQFF	TGCAGTGCTTCTCGGGACTTCTCCTACAATGAGCAGTTCTTC
TRBJ2-4	TRBD2	TRBV10-2	many	CASSERLAGGKNIQYF	TGCGCCAGCAGTGAAAGGCTAGCGGGGGGCAAAAACATTCAGTACTTC